This section outlines one T cell receptor (beta chain) sequence together with its context. Its target is unknown. Germline CDR1 WNHNN, CDR2 SYGVQD (reference sequence). The CDR3 totals 14 residues. V lost 4 bases, J lost 2 bases, and 9 bases lay in between. The donors were members of the validation cohort, which comprised around 110 subjects and was separate from the first cohort of roughly 700 subjects. TCRdb keeps only in-frame clones here, not all; method: immunoSEQ multiplex PCR. This sample has tens of thousands of clones, with approximately 90% found just once. The data derive from a study of cytomegalovirus exposure and HLA in healthy donors. In the study overall: The roughly 120 validation repertoires matched the roughly 700 first-cohort repertoires in platform, a later analysis reported. Overall study results and limits: A list of 150 to 200 TCR beta chains associated with cytomegalovirus was given. It was reported that the classifier diagnosed cytomegalovirus status with high specificity and sensitivity in both the original and validation cohorts.

The sample consisted of PBMCs. This clonotype was obtained from a young man in good health and CMV-seronegative. The V and J genes are TRBV10-1 and TRBJ2-1; D may be TRBD1 (5 bases). The CDR3 nucleotides are TGCGCCAGCAGTGGGGGCTCCCCCTACAATGAGCAGTTCTTC. It specifies CASSGGSPYNEQFF.